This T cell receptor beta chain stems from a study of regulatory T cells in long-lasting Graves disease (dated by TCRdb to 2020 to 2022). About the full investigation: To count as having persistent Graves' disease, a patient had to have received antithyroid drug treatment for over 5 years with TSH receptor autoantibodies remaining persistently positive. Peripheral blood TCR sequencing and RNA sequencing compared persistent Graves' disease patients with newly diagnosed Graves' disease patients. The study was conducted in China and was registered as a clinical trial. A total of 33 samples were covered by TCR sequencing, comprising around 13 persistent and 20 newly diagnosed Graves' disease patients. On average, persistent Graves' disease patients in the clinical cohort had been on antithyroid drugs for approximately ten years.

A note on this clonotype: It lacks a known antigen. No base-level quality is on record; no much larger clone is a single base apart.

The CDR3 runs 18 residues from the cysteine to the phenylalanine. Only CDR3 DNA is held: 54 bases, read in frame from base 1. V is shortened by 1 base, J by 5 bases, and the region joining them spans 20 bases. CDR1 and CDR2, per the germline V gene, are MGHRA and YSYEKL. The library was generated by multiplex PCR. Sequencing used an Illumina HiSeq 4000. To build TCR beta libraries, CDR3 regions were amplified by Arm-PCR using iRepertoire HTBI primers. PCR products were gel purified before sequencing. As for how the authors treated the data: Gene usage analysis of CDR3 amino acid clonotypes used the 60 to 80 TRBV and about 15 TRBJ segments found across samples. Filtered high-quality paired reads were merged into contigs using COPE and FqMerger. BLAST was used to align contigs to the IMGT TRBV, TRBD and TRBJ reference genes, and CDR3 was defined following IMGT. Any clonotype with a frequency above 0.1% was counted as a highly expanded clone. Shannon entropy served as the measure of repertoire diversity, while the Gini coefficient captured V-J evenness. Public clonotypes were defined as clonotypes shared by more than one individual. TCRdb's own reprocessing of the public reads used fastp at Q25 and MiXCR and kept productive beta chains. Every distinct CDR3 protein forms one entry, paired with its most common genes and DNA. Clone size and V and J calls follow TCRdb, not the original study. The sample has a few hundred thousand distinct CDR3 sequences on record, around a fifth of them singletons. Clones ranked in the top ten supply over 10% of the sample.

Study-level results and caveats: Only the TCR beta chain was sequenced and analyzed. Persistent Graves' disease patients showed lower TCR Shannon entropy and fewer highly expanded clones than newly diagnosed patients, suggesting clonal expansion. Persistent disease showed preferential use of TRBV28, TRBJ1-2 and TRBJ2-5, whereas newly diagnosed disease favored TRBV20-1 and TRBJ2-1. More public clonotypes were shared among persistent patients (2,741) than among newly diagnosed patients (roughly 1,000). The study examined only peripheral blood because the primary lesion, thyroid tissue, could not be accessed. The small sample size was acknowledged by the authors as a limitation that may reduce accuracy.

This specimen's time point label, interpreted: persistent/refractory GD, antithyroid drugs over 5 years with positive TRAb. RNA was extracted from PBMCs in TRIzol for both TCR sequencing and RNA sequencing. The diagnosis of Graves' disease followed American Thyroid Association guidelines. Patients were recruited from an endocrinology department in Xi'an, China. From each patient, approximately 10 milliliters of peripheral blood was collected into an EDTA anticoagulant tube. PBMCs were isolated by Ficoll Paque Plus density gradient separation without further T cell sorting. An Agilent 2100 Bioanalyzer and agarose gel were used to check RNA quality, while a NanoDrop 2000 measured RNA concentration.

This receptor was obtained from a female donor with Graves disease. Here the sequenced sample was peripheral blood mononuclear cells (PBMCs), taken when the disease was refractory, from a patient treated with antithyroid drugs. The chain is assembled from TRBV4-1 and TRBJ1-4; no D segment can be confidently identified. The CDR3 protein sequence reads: CASSQVFYWRLKNEKLFF. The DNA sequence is TGCGCCAGCAGCCAAGTGTTTTACTGGAGGCTGAAGAATGAAAAACTGTTTTTT.